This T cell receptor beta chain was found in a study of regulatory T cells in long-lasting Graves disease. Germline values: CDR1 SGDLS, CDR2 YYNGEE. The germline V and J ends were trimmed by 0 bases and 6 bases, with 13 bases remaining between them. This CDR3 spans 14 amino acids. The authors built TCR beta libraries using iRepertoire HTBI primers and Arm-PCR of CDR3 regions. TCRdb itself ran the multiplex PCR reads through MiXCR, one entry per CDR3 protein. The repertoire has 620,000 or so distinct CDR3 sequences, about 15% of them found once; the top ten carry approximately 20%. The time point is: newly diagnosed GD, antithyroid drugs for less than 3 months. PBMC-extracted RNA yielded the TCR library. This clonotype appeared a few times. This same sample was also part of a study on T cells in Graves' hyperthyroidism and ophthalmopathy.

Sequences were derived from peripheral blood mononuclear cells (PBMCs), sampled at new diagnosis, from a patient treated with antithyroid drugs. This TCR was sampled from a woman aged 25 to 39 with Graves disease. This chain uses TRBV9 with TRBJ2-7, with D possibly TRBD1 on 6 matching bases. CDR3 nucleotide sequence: TGTGCCAGCAGCGTAGGAGACTGGACAGCCGAGCAGTACTTC. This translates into CASSVGDWTAEQYF.